This T cell receptor (beta chain) is from a study of Tregs in tolerant kidney transplant recipients. Thawed PBMCs were FACS-sorted into unstimulated CD4+CD25+CD127- regulatory T cells, CD4+CD25- non-regulatory cells, CD4 and CD8 cells. TCRdb's table, derived via immunoSEQ multiplex PCR, lists solely in-frame clones and lacks some. The sample includes 200,000 to 300,000 clones, roughly four fifths of them seen just once. Trimming at V came to 5 bases and at J to 5 bases, leaving 12 bases not matched to a gene. Germline CDR1 is SGHRS and CDR2 is YFSETQ. The CDR3 extends over 15 amino acids. The sample taken for sequencing was CD4+ T cells from blood. The clonotype was recovered from a human donor in good health. The genes are TRBV5-1 and TRBJ1-1; 7 positions match TRBD1. CDR3 sequence (DNA): TGCGCCAGCAGGGTCGGGGGACAGCGAGAAACTGAAGCTTTCTTT. It yields the protein CASRVGGQRETEAFF.